These 18 T cell receptor beta chains share one sample of origin, sequenced in a study of blood T cell repertoires in COVID-19. Data came from immunoSEQ multiplex PCR; TCRdb stores just in-frame clones and leaves some out. The table lists around 220,000 clones, about 91% of them singletons. The sequencing sample was made of peripheral blood. These receptors were obtained from a man aged 18-30 years with active or convalescent COVID-19.

This clone was observed once. This chain joins TRBV7-2 and TRBJ2-1; 8 nucleotides match TRBD2. V trimming: 3 bases; J trimming: 4 bases; junction bases outside the gene matches: 8. The germline gives CDR1 SGHTA, CDR2 FQGNSA. This CDR3 is 16 amino acids long. The CDR3 reads CASSLYAGGSYNEQFF. The CDR3 coding sequence is TGTGCCAGCAGCTTGTATGCGGGAGGTTCTTACAATGAGCAGTTCTTC.

This clone was seen just once. The chain has TRBV28 and TRBJ2-6; no clear D gene. V was cut by 8 bases and J by 6 bases, with 8 bases left in between. The germline gives CDR1 MDHEN, CDR2 SYDVKM. CDR3 size: 12 residues. The CDR3 reads CASLSSANVLTF. CDR3 DNA sequence: TGTGCCAGCCTCTCGTCGGCCAACGTCCTGACTTTC.

The rearrangement links TRBV6-5 to TRBJ2-7; TRBD2 is a possible D gene (5 bases). The length of the CDR3 is 11 residues. The ends were cut back, 7 bases at V and 3 bases at J, with 7 bases in the middle. Looked up from germline, CDR1 is MNHEY and CDR2 is SVGAGI. The CDR3 region is CASKEGYEQYF. In DNA form, the CDR3 reads TGTGCCAGCAAAGAGGGCTACGAGCAGTACTTC.

This clone was picked up a small number of times. The CDR3 is CASSFGQGYGYTF. As DNA, the CDR3 is TGTGCCAGCAGTTTCGGACAGGGTTATGGCTACACCTTC. V and J are TRBV6-5 and TRBJ1-2; 8 bases are shared with TRBD1. V lost 4 bases to trimming and J lost 5 bases; unmatched junction nucleotides: 3. The CDR3 is 13 residues long. The germline CDR1 and CDR2 sequences are MNHEY and SVGAGI.

Comment on this clone: At one boundary the junction diverges from the germline segment, which might be a read error. The chain links TRBV3-1 (or the pseudogene TRBV3-2) to TRBJ2-7; 9 bases line up with TRBD2. In germline, CDR1 is LGHDT, CDR2 YNNKEL (reference sequence). The CDR3 loop spans 13 amino acids. CDR3 region: CASSQERLADVHF. The CDR3 coding sequence is TGTGCCAGCAGCCAAGAGAGACTAGCGGATGTACACTTC.

The V gene is TRBV6-5, the J gene TRBJ1-2; TRBD1 might be the D (6 bases). Deletions cut 0 bases from V and 7 bases from J, with 12 bases between. The CDR3 sequence is 14 residues long. Per the germline V gene, CDR1 is MNHEY and CDR2 is SVGAGI. DNA for the CDR3: TGTGCCAGCAGTTACTCGGGCAGGGGCTTTGGCTACACCTTC. This codes for CASSYSGRGFGYTF.

The rearrangement uses TRBV19 and TRBJ1-3; TRBD1 matches at 11 bases. J was trimmed by 2 bases and V by 8 bases; bases with no gene match: 2. Germline lookup yields CDR1 LNHDA and CDR2 SQIVND (reference sequence). CDR3 size: 14 residues. The CDR3 sequence: CASRTGGAGNTIYF. The CDR3 bases are TGTGCCAGTCGGACAGGGGGCGCTGGAAACACCATATATTTT. Full variable domain (missing parts from reference TRBV19 and TRBJ1-3): DGGITQSPKYLFRKEGQNVTLSCEQNLNHDAMYWYRQDPGQGLRLIYYSQIVNDFQKGDIAEGYSVSREKKESFPLTVTSAQKNPTAFYLCASRTGGAGNTIYFGEGSWLTVV.

The V call is TRBV10-3, the J call TRBJ2-7; 12 nucleotides agree with TRBD2. Germline loops: CDR1 ENHRY, CDR2 SYGVKD. After removal of 6 bases from V and 4 bases from J, the junction contained 7 bases not matched to a gene. The CDR3 is made up of 15 amino acids. The CDR3 nucleotides are TGTGCCATCAGCCAACTAGCGGGGGGAACGTACGAGCAGTACTTC. This gives the protein CAISQLAGGTYEQYF.

There are a few counts of this clone. The CDR3 coding sequence is TGTGCCAGCAGAAGGGGACAGGGGAACACTGAAGCTTTCTTT. Protein sequence: CASRRGQGNTEAFF. The V call is TRBV3-1 (or the pseudogene TRBV3-2), the J call TRBJ1-1, with TRBD1 matching 9 bases. V was pared by 6 bases and J by 1 base, with 3 bases of the junction left unmatched. The germline V gene has CDR1 LGHDT and CDR2 YNNKEL (reference sequence). The CDR3 has 14 amino acids.

V gene TRBV29-1 combines with J gene TRBJ2-7; no firm D call. The germline V and J ends were trimmed by 6 bases and 1 base, with 16 bases remaining between them. CDR1 is SQVTM, CDR2 ANQGSEA, per germline. The CDR3 runs 14 residues. CDR3 sequence (DNA): TGCAGCGTGTTAGCCCCGGGTAGGTCCTACGAGCAGTACTTC. Its protein is CSVLAPGRSYEQYF.

The chain joins TRBV20-1 to TRBJ2-4; D uncertain. Trimming removed 3 bases from V and 6 bases from J, with 15 bases in between. The CDR3 sequence is 14 residues long. Germline values: CDR1 DFQATT, CDR2 SNEGSKA (reference sequence). CDR3 nucleotide sequence: TGCAGTGCTAGTGAGGAGCTTTTTGGAAACATTCAGTACTTC. This sequence encodes CSASEELFGNIQYF.

The rearrangement links TRBV7-2 to TRBJ2-1, with a possible D match to TRBD2 (5 bases). CDR3 length equals 15 residues. Germline CDR1 and CDR2: SGHTA and FQGNSA. The ends were cut back, 2 bases at V and 4 bases at J, with 12 bases in the middle. DNA for the CDR3: TGTGCCAGCAGCTTAAGTGCGGGTCCTTACAATGAGCAGTTCTTC. Amino acids: CASSLSAGPYNEQFF. Complete variable domain (other parts from reference TRBV7-2 and TRBJ2-1): GAGVSQSPSNKVTEKGKDVELRCDPISGHTALYWYRQSLGQGLEFLIYFQGNSAPDKSGLPSDRFSAERTGGSVSTLTIQRTQQEDSAVYLCASSLSAGPYNEQFFGPGTRLTVL.

This chain uses TRBV28 with TRBJ2-1, with D possibly TRBD1 on 6 matching bases. The V end was cut by 3 bases, the J end by 0 bases, with 12 bases between. This CDR3 has 16 amino acids. CDR1 MDHEN and CDR2 SYDVKM come from the germline V gene. CDR3 DNA sequence: TGTGCCAGCAGTTTGGGGGCAGGGCCCTCCTACAATGAGCAGTTCTTC. Its translation is CASSLGAGPSYNEQFF.

The V and J genes are TRBV11-2 and TRBJ2-7; 7 positions agree with TRBD2. The CDR3 loop spans 16 amino acids. Germline values: CDR1 SGHAT, CDR2 FQNNGV. Losses at the gene ends were 0 bases for V and 2 bases for J; bases not matched to a gene: 7. The CDR3 region has the DNA TGTGCCAGCAGCTTAGATCCAAGCGGGGTGGCCTACGAGCAGTACTTC. It codes for CASSLDPSGVAYEQYF.

This clone came up once. The CDR3, as DNA: TGTGCCAGCAGTTTGGGAGGACAGGGGATTCGCGCTTTCTTT. It yields the protein CASSLGGQGIRAFF. The chain employs TRBV28 and TRBJ1-1; 9 bases fit TRBD1. Germline values: CDR1 MDHEN, CDR2 SYDVKM. The V and J ends lost 3 bases and 11 bases, in that order; junction bases with no gene match: 10. This CDR3 has 14 residues.

The chain uses TRBV21-1 and TRBJ2-2; the table names TRBD2, a call not compared with the DNA. TRBV21-1 is designated a pseudogene. The CDR3 consists of 18 residues. The CDR3 here is CASSIRGGLAGAAGELFF. The CDR3 DNA reads TGTGCCAGCAGCATTAGGGGCGGACTAGCGGGAGCGGCCGGGGAGCTGTTTTTT.

The chain employs TRBV10-1 and TRBJ1-4; D is perhaps TRBD1 (5 bases). Germline V gives CDR1 WNHNN, CDR2 SYGVQD (reference sequence). Trimming stripped 1 base from V and 7 bases from J, with 13 bases between. The CDR3 length is 15 residues. CDR3 residues: CASSEYFRQSEKLFF. The CDR3 DNA sequence: TGCGCCAGCAGTGAGTATTTCAGACAGTCTGAAAAACTGTTTTTT.

The chain uses TRBV11-2 and TRBJ1-4; D might be TRBD1 (5 bases). This CDR3 contains 14 residues. V lost 4 bases, J lost 11 bases, and 17 bases lay in between. Germline V CDR1 and CDR2: SGHAT, FQNNGV. CDR3 in DNA: TGTGCCAGCAGCTCGGACCCCCGGAAGGGGAAACTGTTTTTT. Encoded protein: CASSSDPRKGKLFF. Based on the CDR3 plus reference TRBV11-2 and TRBJ1-4, the full variable domain is EAGVAQSPRYKIIEKRQSVAFWCNPISGHATLYWYQQILGQGPKLLIQFQNNGVVDDSQLPKDRFSAERLKGVDSTLKIQPAKLEDSAVYLCASSSDPRKGKLFFGSGTQLSVL.